This is a list of T cell receptor beta chains from one sample in a study of T cells in Graves' hyperthyroidism and ophthalmopathy. TCRdb re-derived calls from the multiplex PCR reads in MiXCR, one entry per CDR3 protein. The table shows some 300,000 distinct CDR3 sequences, with approximately 13% occurring only once. Sequencing was carried out using blood. These receptors were taken from a woman aged 35 to 49 with Graves' hyperthyroidism. CDR3s include the opening cysteine and the closing phenylalanine or tryptophan. The D gene is left open where the match is weak. The listing skips clone size in some rows; elsewhere it reads once, few, many or a size class.

clone_size | j_call | v_call | d_call | cdr3_nt | cdr3_aa
many | TRBJ1-1 | TRBV12-3/TRBV12-4 | . | TGTGCCAGCAAGGAGGGCCCCGAAGCTTTCTTT | CASKEGPEAFF
many | TRBJ1-4 | TRBV6-2/TRBV6-3 | . | TGTGCCAGCAGTTACTCGACGTCATCTGAAAAACTGTTTTTT | CASSYSTSSEKLFF
many | TRBJ1-1 | TRBV7-9 | . | TGTGCCAGCAGCCCCTCCCGAGACAGCCTGAACACTGAAGCTTTCTTT | CASSPSRDSLNTEAFF
many | TRBJ1-4 | TRBV6-1 | TRBD1 | TGTGCCAGCAGTGTCGGGGACAGGGGAATTCGGCATGAAAAACTGTTTTTT | CASSVGDRGIRHEKLFF
. | TRBJ2-5 | TRBV7-2 | TRBD1 | TGTGCCAGCAGCTCTCACAGGGGGCTGGAGACCCAGTACTTC | CASSSHRGLETQYF
few | TRBJ2-5 | TRBV7-6 | TRBD2 | TGTGCCAGCAGCTTAGAGGTGGGGGGGAGAGGCCAAGAGACCCAGTACTTC | CASSLEVGGRGQETQYF
many | TRBJ2-1 | TRBV28 | . | TGTGCCACGGACACCTCCTACAATGAGCAGTTCTTC | CATDTSYNEQFF
many | TRBJ2-5 | TRBV18 | TRBD2 | TGTGCCAGCTCACCCCGGGGGGGAGGAGAAGAGACCCAGTACTTC | CASSPRGGGEETQYF
once | TRBJ2-7 | TRBV19 | . | TGTGCCAGTAGTATAAACCCGGGGTACAATGAGCAGTACTTC | CASSINPGYNEQYF
many | TRBJ1-2 | TRBV7-9 | . | TGTGCCAGCAGCTTGGGGCAGGTCTATGGCTACACCTTC | CASSLGQVYGYTF
many | TRBJ2-7 | TRBV20-1 | TRBD2 | TGCAGTGCTCCGGGACTAGCGGGAGGGCGTGAGCAGTACTTC | CSAPGLAGGREQYF
many | TRBJ2-1 | TRBV11-3 | TRBD2 | TGTGCCAGCAGCCGTGCCGGGACTACATACAATGAGCAGTTCTTC | CASSRAGTTYNEQFF
. | TRBJ2-1 | TRBV6-5 | . | TGTGCCAGCAGTTACGGGTCCCTCCCTAGTTCCAGCAATGAGCAGTTCTTC | CASSYGSLPSSSNEQFF
many | TRBJ2-7 | TRBV12-3/TRBV12-4 | TRBD2 | TGTGCCAGCAGTTCGACTAGCGGGGAGCAGTACTTC | CASSSTSGEQYF
many | TRBJ1-2 | TRBV6-5 | . | TGTGCCAGCAGTTACTCGGGCGGGGGCGGTCATGGCTACACCTTC | CASSYSGGGGHGYTF
. | TRBJ2-1 | TRBV4-2 | TRBD2 | TGTGCCAGCAGCCAAGAAAGAGGCCTAGCGGGGGAAAACAATGAGCAGTTCTTC | CASSQERGLAGENNEQFF
many | TRBJ1-3 | TRBV6-1 | . | TGTGCCAGCAGTGAAGTACAGGAAGGTGGAAACACCATATATTTT | CASSEVQEGGNTIYF
many | TRBJ2-1 | TRBV2 | TRBD2 | TGTGCCAGCAAGAAGGGACTAGCATCCTACAATGAGCAGTTCTTC | CASKKGLASYNEQFF
once | TRBJ2-2 | TRBV6-9 | . | TGTGCCAGCAGTTACGGTTCCCAAACCGGGGAGCTGTTTTTT | CASSYGSQTGELFF
many | TRBJ1-1 | TRBV24-1 | . | TGTGCCACCAGCAGGGGATTTAACACTGAAGCTTTCTTT | CATSRGFNTEAFF